This T cell receptor beta chain came from a study of cytomegalovirus exposure and HLA in healthy donors. Whole-study findings and limits: Later analysis identified several of the most significant clusters that appeared linked to common viral pathogens. For most subjects, TCR beta sequences were reported to predict HLA-A and HLA-B alleles with accuracy. Researchers reported from a later analysis that most CMV-associated TCR beta chains appeared HLA-restricted.

Donors were ostensibly healthy at sampling, although undocumented immune exposures were probable. Primers: 60 Vbeta forward and 13 Jbeta reverse. Clones were sequenced by immunoSEQ multiplex PCR, and TCRdb holds only the in-frame ones, with some missing. The table records tens of thousands of clones, around 73% of them present only once. Comment on this clone: Its antigen is as yet unknown.

Germline lookup yields CDR1 SGHAT and CDR2 FQNNGV. The CDR3 loop spans 12 amino acids. This sequence originates from a woman between 40 and 55 years old in good health and CMV-seronegative. The sample comprised PBMCs. The genes are TRBV11-2 and TRBJ2-1; the D gene is possibly TRBD2 (7 bases). The CDR3 spells CSGGNSYNEQFF. The CDR3 coding sequence is TGTTCGGGGGGCAACTCCTACAATGAGCAGTTCTTC.